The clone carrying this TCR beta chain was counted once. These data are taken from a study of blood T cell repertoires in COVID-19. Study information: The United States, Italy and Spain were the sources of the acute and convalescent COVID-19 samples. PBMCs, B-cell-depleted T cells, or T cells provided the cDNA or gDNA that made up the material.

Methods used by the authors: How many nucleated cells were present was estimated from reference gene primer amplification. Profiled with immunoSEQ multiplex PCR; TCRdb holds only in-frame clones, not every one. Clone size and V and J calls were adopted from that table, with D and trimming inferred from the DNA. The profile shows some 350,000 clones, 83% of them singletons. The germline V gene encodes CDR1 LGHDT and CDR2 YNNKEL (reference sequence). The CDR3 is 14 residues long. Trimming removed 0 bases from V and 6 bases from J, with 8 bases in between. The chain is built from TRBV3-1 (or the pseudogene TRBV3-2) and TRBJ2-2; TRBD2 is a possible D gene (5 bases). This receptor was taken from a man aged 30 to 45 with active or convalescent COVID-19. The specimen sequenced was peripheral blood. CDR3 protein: CASSQDPSSGELFF. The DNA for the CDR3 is TGTGCCAGCAGCCAAGATCCTAGCTCCGGGGAGCTGTTTTTT.